The 27 T cell receptor beta chains given below trace back to one sample, sequenced in a study of blood T cell repertoires in COVID-19. Generated by immunoSEQ multiplex PCR, the TCRdb table keeps only in-frame clones and is missing some. The sample holds some 700,000 clones, just under 90% seen once. The sample was peripheral blood. These receptors were obtained from a woman between 18 and 29 years old with acute or convalescent COVID-19.

The chain employs TRBV6-5 and TRBJ1-4, with D unclear. Looked up from germline, CDR1 is MNHEY and CDR2 is SVGAGI. The V and J ends lost 0 bases and 6 bases respectively, with 8 bases between them. The CDR3 totals 14 residues. CDR3 bases: TGTGCCAGCAGTTACTCGAACAGTTATGAAAAACTGTTTTTT. It codes for CASSYSNSYEKLFF.

V is TRBV5-5 and J is TRBJ1-2; D remains ambiguous. CDR1 is SGHKS and CDR2 is YYEKEE in the germline V gene (reference sequence). V was cut by 3 bases and J by 8 bases, with 17 bases left in between. The CDR3 length is 14 residues. CDR3 amino acids: CASSSNVLGGGYTF. The CDR3 DNA reads as TGTGCCAGCAGCTCTAACGTCCTCGGCGGGGGCTACACCTTC.

The rearrangement joins TRBV11-2 to TRBJ1-2, with a weak D call TRBD1 (6 bases). This CDR3 is 17 amino acids long. CDR1 is SGHAT, CDR2 FQNNGV, per germline. V was clipped by 5 bases and J by 6 bases, with 25 bases between them. CDR3 in amino acids: CASSLNVITGTWDGYTF. Here the CDR3 DNA reads TGTGCCAGCAGCCTAAATGTTATCACAGGGACCTGGGATGGCTACACCTTC.

V and J are TRBV5-5 and TRBJ1-4; TRBD1 matches 9 bases. The trim removed 4 bases at V and 2 bases at J, leaving 9 bases unmatched. The CDR3 spans 17 residues. Germline-derived CDR1 and CDR2 are SGHKS and YYEKEE (reference sequence). CDR3 loop: CASSQGTGTSTNEKLFF. The CDR3 region has the DNA TGTGCCAGCAGCCAAGGGACAGGGACTTCGACTAATGAAAAACTGTTTTTT.

The gene calls are TRBV5-4 and TRBJ2-7, with 7 nucleotides matching TRBD1. The J segment lost 2 bases and the V segment lost 0 bases, leaving 5 bases of the junction unmatched. The CDR3 totals 15 residues. Germline CDR1 reads SGHNT; CDR2 reads YYREEE (reference sequence). This CDR3 reads CASSLEVQGAYEQYF. The CDR3 region has the DNA TGTGCCAGCAGCTTGGAGGTTCAGGGGGCCTACGAGCAGTACTTC.

This chain joins TRBV2 and TRBJ2-7; weak D call: TRBD2 (6 bases). CDR1 SNHLY and CDR2 FYNNEI come from the germline V gene. Trimming took 4 bases from V and 6 from J, leaving 19 bases between them. The CDR3 is made up of 15 amino acids. CDR3 loop: CASSVLLATLGEQYF. CDR3 DNA: TGTGCCAGCAGTGTTCTACTAGCAACCTTAGGCGAGCAGTACTTC.

J is TRBJ1-2 and V is TRBV2; D is unclear. Germline CDR1 and CDR2: SNHLY and FYNNEI. The CDR3 is 14 residues long. Trimming cost V 5 bases and J 8 bases, with 18 bases left between them. The CDR3 nucleotides read TGTGCCAGCAGTCGGGTGATCGTTACTTCAGGCTACACCTTC. It codes for CASSRVIVTSGYTF.

This sequence joins TRBV18 and TRBJ2-1; TRBD1 agrees at 9 bases. Germline V gives CDR1 KGHSH, CDR2 LQKENI. The trim removed 6 bases at V and 8 bases at J, leaving 17 bases unmatched. The CDR3 sequence is 17 residues long. CDR3 in amino acids: CASSRYTVDRGSDEQFF. The CDR3 region has the DNA TGTGCCAGCTCTCGTTATACCGTTGACAGGGGGTCAGATGAGCAGTTCTTC.

The chain uses TRBV10-1 and TRBJ2-3; possible D gene TRBD1, 5 bases. CDR3 size: 13 residues. With 9 bases removed from V and 2 bases from J, the gap between germline ends came to 12 bases. Per germline, CDR1 WNHNN and CDR2 SYGVQD (reference sequence). CDR3 sequence reads: CASRGRHTDTQYF. CDR3 DNA: TGCGCCAGTAGGGGCAGGCACACAGATACGCAGTATTTT.

This rearrangement joins TRBV7-2 to TRBJ1-1, with D perhaps TRBD1 (5 bases). The germline CDR1 and CDR2 sequences are SGHTA and FQGNSA. V dropped 5 bases and J dropped 8 bases, with 18 bases sitting between them. The CDR3 extends over 14 amino acids. The CDR3 is CASSELSGYAEAFF. In DNA, the CDR3 is TGTGCCAGCAGCGAACTCTCAGGGTATGCGGAAGCTTTCTTT.

The chain couples TRBV11-3 to TRBJ2-7, with 7 bases that match TRBD1. The J segment lost 7 bases and the V segment lost 5 bases, leaving 11 bases of the junction unmatched. CDR1 is SGHNT and CDR2 is YENEEA in the germline V gene. The CDR3 contains 14 residues. The CDR3 sequence is CASSPMGQSREQYF. CDR3 bases: TGTGCCAGCAGCCCCATGGGACAGTCGCGTGAGCAGTACTTC.

The chain recombines TRBV6-5 with TRBJ2-1; 8 bases are shared with TRBD2. V dropped 0 bases and J dropped 11; count of bases not matched to a gene: 6. There are 14 residues in the CDR3. Germline V gene sequence: CDR1 MNHEY, CDR2 SVGAGI. The CDR3 loop reads CASSYSSRGGKQFF. CDR3 coding DNA: TGTGCCAGCAGTTACTCGAGTCGGGGGGGGAAGCAGTTCTTC.

The chain employs TRBV9 and TRBJ2-5; the match to TRBD2 covers 8 bases. J gave up 5 bases and V 4 bases, and 7 bases lay outside the gene matches. This CDR3 comprises 14 residues. The germline CDR1 and CDR2 sequences are SGDLS and YYNGEE. The CDR3 DNA reads as TGTGCCAGCAGCCGGAGCGGGGGTGGGGAGACCCAGTACTTC. Its translation is CASSRSGGGETQYF.

The rearrangement uses TRBV28 and TRBJ1-2; 7 bases map to TRBD1. V lost 1 base and J lost 5; bases outside the gene matches: 7. The CDR3 consists of 15 residues. CDR1 is MDHEN and CDR2 is SYDVKM in the germline V gene. CDR3 nucleotides: TGTGCCAGCAGTTTATCACCGGGACAGTCGTATGGCTACACCTTC. Protein product: CASSLSPGQSYGYTF.

V is TRBV9 and J is TRBJ2-1, with 7 nucleotides matching TRBD1. Looked up from germline, CDR1 is SGDLS and CDR2 is YYNGEE. The CDR3 extends over 14 amino acids. V shed 7 bases, J shed 5 bases, and the junction held 9 bases outside the gene matches. The CDR3, as DNA: TGTGCCAGCGAGAAGGGGGCGCCTAACAATGAGCAGTTCTTC. This gives the protein CASEKGAPNNEQFF.

This rearrangement joins TRBV5-5 to TRBJ1-4, with D hard to call. CDR1 is SGHKS, CDR2 YYEKEE, per germline (reference sequence). This CDR3 comprises 15 residues. The V and J ends lost 0 bases and 0 bases respectively, with 6 bases between them. CDR3 sequence reads: CASSLAGATNEKLFF. CDR3 coding DNA: TGTGCCAGCAGCTTGGCAGGTGCAACTAATGAAAAACTGTTTTTT.

The chain has TRBV5-5 and TRBJ2-1; a weak D match, TRBD2 (5 bases). Germline CDR1 reads SGHKS; CDR2 reads YYEKEE (reference sequence). This CDR3 is 15 amino acids long. The germline V and J ends were trimmed by 4 bases and 3 bases, with 14 bases remaining between them. The CDR3 DNA reads TGTGCCAGCAGCCACGGGCTAGCTGACTACAATGAGCAGTTCTTC. Amino acid sequence: CASSHGLADYNEQFF. Complete variable domain (other parts from reference TRBV5-5 and TRBJ2-1): DAGVTQSPTHLIKTRGQQVTLRCSPISGHKSVSWYQQVLGQGPQFIFQYYEKEERGRGNFPDRFSARQFPNYSSELNVNALLLGDSALYLCASSHGLADYNEQFFGPGTRLTVL.

This chain joins TRBV7-9 and TRBJ2-3, with 12 positions matching TRBD2. The length of the CDR3 is 19 residues. The V and J ends lost 3 bases and 0 bases, in that order; junction bases with no gene match: 10. Germline CDR1 and CDR2: SEHNR and FQNEAQ (reference sequence). Written as DNA, the CDR3 is TGTGCCAGCAGCTTCGTAAGACTAGCGGGGGCCTTGAGCACAGATACGCAGTATTTT. Protein: CASSFVRLAGALSTDTQYF.

The CDR3 region has the DNA TGTGCCAGCAGCGCGGACAGCAGTGGGAGTGAAGCTTTCTTT. Translated: CASSADSSGSEAFF. The rearrangement joins TRBV6-4 to TRBJ1-1; maybe TRBD1 (6 bases). The germline V and J ends were trimmed by 6 bases and 7 bases, with 18 bases remaining between them. The CDR3 covers 14 residues. Germline V gene sequence: CDR1 MRHNA, CDR2 SNTAGT.

The V gene is TRBV7-9, the J gene TRBJ1-1; no firm D call. This CDR3 contains 11 residues. The germline gives CDR1 SEHNR, CDR2 FQNEAQ (reference sequence). V gave up 5 bases and J gave up 4 bases, with 5 bases separating them. CDR3 sequence (DNA): TGTGCCAGCAGCCGAGGCACTGAAGCTTTCTTT. Amino acid sequence: CASSRGTEAFF.

The CDR3 loop reads CASSPGYGGSTDTQYF. The CDR3 region has the DNA TGCGCCAGCAGCCCCGGTTACGGGGGAAGCACAGATACGCAGTATTTT. The chain employs TRBV4-3 and TRBJ2-3, with D perhaps matching TRBD2 (6 bases). In germline, CDR1 is LGHNA, CDR2 YSLEER. The V end lost 4 bases, the J end lost 0 bases, and 14 bases lay between the germline ends. This CDR3 comprises 16 residues.

CDR3: CASSGQGWSEAFF. For the CDR3, the DNA is TGTGCCAGCAGCGGACAGGGTTGGTCTGAAGCTTTCTTT. The chain uses TRBV9 and TRBJ1-1; 7 bases agree with TRBD1. CDR1 SGDLS and CDR2 YYNGEE come from the germline V gene. The CDR3 sequence is 13 residues long. With V trimmed by 3 bases and J by 6 bases, 5 bases remained unmatched.

The rearrangement uses TRBV5-5 and TRBJ2-3, with a possible D match to TRBD1 (6 bases). The CDR3 is 16 residues long. Trimming took off 3 bases at V and 2 bases at J, with 16 bases between the two ends. Germline V CDR1 and CDR2: SGHKS, YYEKEE (reference sequence). CDR3 sequence (DNA): TGTGCCAGCAGCTCCCGGGACACAGAACCCACAGATACGCAGTATTTT. Its translation is CASSSRDTEPTDTQYF.

The J gene is TRBJ1-2, the V gene TRBV9; tentative D call: TRBD1 (6 bases). Germline assignment: CDR1 SGDLS and CDR2 YYNGEE. The CDR3 is 13 residues long. Trimming cost V 4 bases and J 4 bases, with 11 bases left between them. Written as DNA, the CDR3 is TGTGCCAGCAGCCCGGACAGCCTCTATGGCTACACCTTC. Translation: CASSPDSLYGYTF. Using reference TRBV9 and TRBJ1-2 for the parts outside the CDR3, the full variable domain is DSGVTQTPKHLITATGQRVTLRCSPRSGDLSVYWYQQSLDQGLQFLIQYYNGEERAKGNILERFSAQQFPDLHSELNLSSLELGDSALYFCASSPDSLYGYTFGSGTRLTVV.

The chain combines TRBV7-9 with TRBJ2-5, with 7 nucleotides matching TRBD1. There are 16 residues in the CDR3. Trimming removed 7 bases from V and 5 bases from J; junction bases left unmatched: 16. Germline V CDR1 and CDR2: SEHNR, FQNEAQ (reference sequence). This chain's CDR3 is CASTWMDPGQRETQYF. The DNA for the CDR3 is TGTGCCAGCACCTGGATGGACCCGGGACAGCGGGAGACCCAGTACTTC.

This chain joins TRBV6-5 and TRBJ1-2; the D is unclear. CDR1 and CDR2 from the germline V gene are MNHEY and SVGAGI. The CDR3 loop spans 13 amino acids. The V end was cut by 2 bases, the J end by 4 bases, with 8 bases between. The CDR3 here is CASSYAEAYGYTF. In DNA, the CDR3 is TGTGCCAGCAGTTACGCAGAGGCCTATGGCTACACCTTC.

This chain joins TRBV18 and TRBJ1-3, with a possible D match to TRBD1 (5 bases). CDR1 KGHSH and CDR2 LQKENI come from the germline V gene. The CDR3 runs to 16 residues. V dropped 4 bases and J dropped 2 bases, with 15 bases sitting between them. The CDR3 DNA reads as TGTGCCAGCTCACAGGGGTCCTCACCAGCTGGAAACACCATATATTTT. Encoded protein: CASSQGSSPAGNTIYF.